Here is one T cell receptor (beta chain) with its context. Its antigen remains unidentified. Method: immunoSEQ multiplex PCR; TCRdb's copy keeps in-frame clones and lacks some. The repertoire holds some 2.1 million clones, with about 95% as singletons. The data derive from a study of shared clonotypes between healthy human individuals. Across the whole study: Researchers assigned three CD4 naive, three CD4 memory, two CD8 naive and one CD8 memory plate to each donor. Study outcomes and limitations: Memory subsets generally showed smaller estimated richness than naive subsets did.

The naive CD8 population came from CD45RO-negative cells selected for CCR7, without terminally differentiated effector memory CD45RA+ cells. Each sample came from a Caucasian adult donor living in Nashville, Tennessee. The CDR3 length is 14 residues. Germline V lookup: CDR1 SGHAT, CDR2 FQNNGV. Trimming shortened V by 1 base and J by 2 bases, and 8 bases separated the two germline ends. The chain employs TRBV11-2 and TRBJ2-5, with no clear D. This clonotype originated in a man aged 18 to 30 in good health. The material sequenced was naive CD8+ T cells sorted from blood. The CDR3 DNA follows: TGTGCCAGCAGCTTAGTTGTTTCTCAAGAGACCCAGTACTTC. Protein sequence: CASSLVVSQETQYF.